Included here is one T cell receptor (beta chain) sequence, with context. Its specificity is unknown. The data were taken from a study of T cell responses to AZD1222 COVID-19 vaccine. Profiled with immunoSEQ multiplex PCR; TCRdb holds only in-frame clones, not every one. The table has under 150,000 clones, roughly 82% seen once; the top ten hold roughly a quarter. It was second doses at about 4 or about 12 weeks that were pooled. Study findings and constraints: The study found vaccine-associated CD4 TCRs spanning spike, dominant at 160-218 and 743-854. Most donors were white British and more were female, and clonal diversity was possibly underestimated. The study reported that nearly half of spike-specific TCRs target unmutated variant regions.

Trimming shortened V by 4 bases and J by 0 bases, and 14 bases separated the two germline ends. Looked up from germline, CDR1 is SGDLS and CDR2 is YYNGEE. The CDR3 is 16 residues long. The sequence was obtained from an adult who received the AZD1222 COVID-19 vaccine. This specimen consisted of peripheral blood, obtained 28 days after the second AZD1222 dose. The chain uses TRBV9 and TRBJ1-5, with D possibly TRBD1 on 5 matching bases. The CDR3 loop is CASSPGGGNSNQPQHF. The DNA of the CDR3 is TGTGCCAGCAGCCCCGGGGGTGGAAATAGCAATCAGCCCCAGCATTTT. Based on the CDR3 plus reference TRBV9 and TRBJ1-5, the full variable domain is DSGVTQTPKHLITATGQRVTLRCSPRSGDLSVYWYQQSLDQGLQFLIQYYNGEERAKGNILERFSAQQFPDLHSELNLSSLELGDSALYFCASSPGGGNSNQPQHFGDGTRLSIL.